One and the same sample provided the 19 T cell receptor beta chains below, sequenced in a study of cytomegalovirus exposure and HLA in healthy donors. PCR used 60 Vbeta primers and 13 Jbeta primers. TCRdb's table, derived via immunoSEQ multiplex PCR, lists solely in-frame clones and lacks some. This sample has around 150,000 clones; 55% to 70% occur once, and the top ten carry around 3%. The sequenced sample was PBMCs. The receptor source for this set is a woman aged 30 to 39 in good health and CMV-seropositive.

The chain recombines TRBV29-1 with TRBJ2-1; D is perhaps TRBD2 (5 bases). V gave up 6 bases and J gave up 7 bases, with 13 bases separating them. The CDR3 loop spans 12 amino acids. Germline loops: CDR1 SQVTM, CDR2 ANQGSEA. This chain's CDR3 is CSVVRDLNEQFF. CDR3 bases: TGCAGCGTCGTGAGGGATTTGAATGAGCAGTTCTTC.

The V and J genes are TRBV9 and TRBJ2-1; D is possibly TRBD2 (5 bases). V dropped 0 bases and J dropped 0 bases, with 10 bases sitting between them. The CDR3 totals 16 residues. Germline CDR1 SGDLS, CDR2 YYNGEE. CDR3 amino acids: CASSVGLGSSYNEQFF. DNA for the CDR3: TGTGCCAGCAGCGTAGGATTGGGGAGCTCCTACAATGAGCAGTTCTTC.

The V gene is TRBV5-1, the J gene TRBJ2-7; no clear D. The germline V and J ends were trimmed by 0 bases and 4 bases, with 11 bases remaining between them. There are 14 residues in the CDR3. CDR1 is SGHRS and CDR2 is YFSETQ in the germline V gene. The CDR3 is CASSLAAQAYEQYF. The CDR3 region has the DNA TGCGCCAGCAGCTTGGCTGCCCAGGCTTACGAGCAGTACTTC.

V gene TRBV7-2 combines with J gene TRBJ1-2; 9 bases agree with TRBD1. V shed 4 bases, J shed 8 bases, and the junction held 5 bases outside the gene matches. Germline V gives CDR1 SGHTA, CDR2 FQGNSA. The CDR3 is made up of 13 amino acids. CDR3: CASSSRTGDGYTF. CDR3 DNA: TGTGCCAGCAGCTCCCGGACAGGGGACGGCTACACCTTC.

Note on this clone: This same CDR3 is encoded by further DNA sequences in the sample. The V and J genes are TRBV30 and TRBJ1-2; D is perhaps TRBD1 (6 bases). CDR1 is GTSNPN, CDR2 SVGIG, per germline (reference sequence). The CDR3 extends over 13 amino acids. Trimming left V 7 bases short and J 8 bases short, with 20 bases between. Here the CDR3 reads CAYVLQGFGGYTF. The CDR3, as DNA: TGTGCCTACGTTTTACAGGGTTTCGGGGGCTACACCTTC.

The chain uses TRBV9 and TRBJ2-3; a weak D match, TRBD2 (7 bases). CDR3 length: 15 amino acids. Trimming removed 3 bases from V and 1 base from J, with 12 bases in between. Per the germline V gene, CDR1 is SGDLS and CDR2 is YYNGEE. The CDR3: CASSGSGGRTDTQYF. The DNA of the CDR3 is TGTGCCAGCAGCGGCTCGGGGGGCCGCACAGATACGCAGTATTTT.

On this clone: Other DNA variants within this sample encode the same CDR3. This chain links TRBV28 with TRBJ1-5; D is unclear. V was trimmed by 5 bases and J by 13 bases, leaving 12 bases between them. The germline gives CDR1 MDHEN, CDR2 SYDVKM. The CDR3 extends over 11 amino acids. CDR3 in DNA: TGTGCCAGCAGTACTCGACACCTACAGCATTTT. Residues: CASSTRHLQHF.

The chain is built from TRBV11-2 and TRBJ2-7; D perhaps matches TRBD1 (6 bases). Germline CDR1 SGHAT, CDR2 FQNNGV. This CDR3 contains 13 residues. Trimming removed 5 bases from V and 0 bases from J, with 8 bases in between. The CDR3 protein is CASSPDSSYEQYF. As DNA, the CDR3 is TGTGCCAGCAGCCCGGACAGCTCCTACGAGCAGTACTTC. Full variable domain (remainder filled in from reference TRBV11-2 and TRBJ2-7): EAGVAQSPRYKIIEKRQSVAFWCNPISGHATLYWYQQILGQGPKLLIQFQNNGVVDDSQLPKDRFSAERLKGVDSTLKIQPAKLEDSAVYLCASSPDSSYEQYFGPGTRLTVT.

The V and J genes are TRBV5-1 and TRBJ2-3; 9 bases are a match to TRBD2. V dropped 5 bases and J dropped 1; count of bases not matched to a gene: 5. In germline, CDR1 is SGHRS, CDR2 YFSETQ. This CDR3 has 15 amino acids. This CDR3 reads CASRQRTSGTDTQYF. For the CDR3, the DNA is TGCGCCAGCAGGCAGAGGACTAGCGGCACAGATACGCAGTATTTT.

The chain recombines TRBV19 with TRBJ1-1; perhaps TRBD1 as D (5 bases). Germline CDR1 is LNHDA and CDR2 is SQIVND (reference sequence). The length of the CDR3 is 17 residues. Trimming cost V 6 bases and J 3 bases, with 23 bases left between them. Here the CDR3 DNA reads TGTGCCAGTAGGCGGGGCCAGGGAACACCTAAAGACACTGAAGCTTTCTTT. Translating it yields CASRRGQGTPKDTEAFF.

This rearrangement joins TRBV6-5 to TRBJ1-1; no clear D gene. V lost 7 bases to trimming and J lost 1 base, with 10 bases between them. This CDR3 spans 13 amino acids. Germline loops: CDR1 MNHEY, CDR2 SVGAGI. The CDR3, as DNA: TGTGCCAGCAAGCTCGCGGGGAACACTGAAGCTTTCTTT. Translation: CASKLAGNTEAFF.

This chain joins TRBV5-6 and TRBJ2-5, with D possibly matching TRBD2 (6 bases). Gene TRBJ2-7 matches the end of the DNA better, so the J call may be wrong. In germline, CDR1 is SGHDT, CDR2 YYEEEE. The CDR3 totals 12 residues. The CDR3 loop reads CASSEEGNEQYF. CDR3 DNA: TGTGCCAGCAGCGAGGAGGGAAACGAGCAGTACTTC.

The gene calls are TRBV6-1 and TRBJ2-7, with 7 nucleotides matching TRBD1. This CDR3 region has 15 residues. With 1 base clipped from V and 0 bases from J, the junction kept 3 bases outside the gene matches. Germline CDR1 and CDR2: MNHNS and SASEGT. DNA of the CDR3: TGTGCCAGCAGTGAAGTAGGGACAGCCTCCTACGAGCAGTACTTC. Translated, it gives CASSEVGTASYEQYF.

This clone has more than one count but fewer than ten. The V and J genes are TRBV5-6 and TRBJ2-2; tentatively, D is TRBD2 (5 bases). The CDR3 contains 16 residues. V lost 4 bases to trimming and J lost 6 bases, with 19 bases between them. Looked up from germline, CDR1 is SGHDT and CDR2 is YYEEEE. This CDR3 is CASSRDPGIPAGELFF. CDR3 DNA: TGTGCCAGCAGCCGAGATCCCGGGATTCCGGCCGGGGAGCTGTTTTTT.

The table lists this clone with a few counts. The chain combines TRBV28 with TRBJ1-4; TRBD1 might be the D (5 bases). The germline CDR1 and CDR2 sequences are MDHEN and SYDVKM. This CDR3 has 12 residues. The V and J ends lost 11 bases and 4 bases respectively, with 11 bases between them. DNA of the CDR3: TGTGCCGGGGCAAGCCGTAATGAAAAACTGTTTTTT. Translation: CAGASRNEKLFF.

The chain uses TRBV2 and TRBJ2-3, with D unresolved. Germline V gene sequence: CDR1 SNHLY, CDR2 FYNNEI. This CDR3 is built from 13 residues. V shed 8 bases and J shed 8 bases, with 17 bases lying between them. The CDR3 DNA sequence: TGTGCCAGCGACCAGGCAGTATTGGGTACGCAGTATTTT. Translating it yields CASDQAVLGTQYF.

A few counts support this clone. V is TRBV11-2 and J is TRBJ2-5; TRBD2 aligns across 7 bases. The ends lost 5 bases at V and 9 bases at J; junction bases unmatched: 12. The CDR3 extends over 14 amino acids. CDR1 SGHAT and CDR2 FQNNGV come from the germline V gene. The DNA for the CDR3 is TGTGCCAGCAGCGTCGGATCACTAGCGTGGGCCCAGTACTTC. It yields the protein CASSVGSLAWAQYF.

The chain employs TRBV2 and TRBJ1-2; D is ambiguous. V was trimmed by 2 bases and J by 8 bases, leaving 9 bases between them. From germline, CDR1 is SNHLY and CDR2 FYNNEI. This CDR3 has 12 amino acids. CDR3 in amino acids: CASSEQVYGYTF. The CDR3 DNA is TGTGCCAGCAGTGAACAGGTCTACGGCTACACCTTC.

The CDR3 here is CASSQGRNQPQHF. Written as DNA, the CDR3 is TGTGCCAGCAGCCAAGGGAGGAATCAGCCCCAGCATTTT. The chain joins TRBV14 to TRBJ1-5; D call uncertain. The CDR3 length is 13 residues. Germline V gene sequence: CDR1 SGHDN, CDR2 FVKESK. Trimming removed 1 base from V and 4 bases from J, with 5 bases in between.